This TCR beta chain was sequenced during a study of shared clonotypes between healthy human individuals. About the study: A donor's plate count was three for CD4 naive and three for CD4 memory; CD8 naive had two and CD8 memory one.

The CDR3 runs to 11 residues. Germline values: CDR1 DFQATT, CDR2 SNEGSKA (reference sequence). V lost 3 bases and J 8 bases, leaving 10 bases between the germline ends. Original data processing: From ImmunoSEQ came sequences covering only the junction and carrying no quality scores, so filtering differed. This table comes from immunoSEQ multiplex PCR, and its TCRdb copy is limited to in-frame clones, with some not included. V, J and clone size were drawn from that table, and D and trimming were deduced from the DNA. The sample has approximately 2,300,000 clones, around 93% seen once. This rearrangement joins TRBV20-1 to TRBJ1-1, with D unclear. The receptor's source is a man between 18 and 29 years old in good health. Some clones in this sample may be carry-over from other donors' samples. The sequencing input was naive CD4+ T cells from PBMCs. This sample's subset: CD45RA+ positively selected. CDR3 residues: CSASDIWEAFF. CDR3 DNA: TGCAGTGCTAGTGACATTTGGGAAGCTTTCTTT.